The clone carrying this TCR beta chain was picked up many times. The record originates from a study of early T cells in non-severe SARS-CoV-2 infection. V lost 0 bases to trimming and J lost 6 bases, with 6 bases between them. Germline CDR1 reads MNHEY; CDR2 reads SVGAGI. CDR3 length: 13 amino acids. TCRdb re-analysed the 5' RACE reads in MiXCR, keeping a single row per CDR3 protein. This table has tens of thousands of distinct CDR3 sequences, roughly 12% appearing once. Sequenced material: whole blood. This receptor was obtained from an adult who was a healthcare worker with PCR-confirmed SARS-CoV-2 infection or an uninfected control (not recorded which). This chain uses TRBV6-5 with TRBJ2-1; no reliable D call. CDR3 sequence reads: CASSYSISNEQFF. CDR3 DNA sequence: TGTGCCAGCAGTTACTCGATCAGCAATGAGCAGTTCTTC.